One and the same sample provided the 20 T cell receptor beta chains below, sequenced in a study of T cell clonality in common variable immunodeficiency. Sequencing used immunoSEQ multiplex PCR; TCRdb keeps in-frame clones, though not all of them. There are about 74,000 clones in the sample, none observed a single time. The material sequenced was peripheral blood mononuclear cells. These receptors came from a person between 18 and 75 years old in good health.

In its sample, this clone was seen many times. The DNA ends 3 residues before the CDR3 does, and the rest of the CDR3 is filled in from the germline J gene. The V call is TRBV5-1, the J call TRBJ2-7; 12 bases agree with TRBD2. The length of the CDR3 is 15 residues. With 4 bases clipped from V and 4 bases from J, the junction kept 6 bases outside the gene matches. Per germline, CDR1 SGHRS and CDR2 YFSETQ. CDR3 in amino acids: CASSQTGTSGYEQYF. The CDR3 DNA, read in part, is TGCGCCAGCAGCCAGACCGGGACTAGCGGGTACGAG.

This clone was observed many times. The read comes to an end 3 residues before the CDR3 does, leaving the germline J gene to fill in the end. This sequence joins TRBV30 and TRBJ1-5; TRBD1 matches at 9 bases. The V and J ends lost 3 bases and 7 bases, in that order; junction bases with no gene match: 10. The germline V gene encodes CDR1 GTSNPN and CDR2 SVGIG (reference sequence). There are 15 residues in the CDR3. CDR3 sequence reads: CAWRLEGQGRQPQHF. CDR3 DNA, as far as it was read: TGTGCCTGGAGGCTCGAGGGACAGGGCAGGCAGCCC.

This clone has at least ten counts. From the germline J gene comes the end of the CDR3, since the read stops 3 residues before it. The V call is TRBV13, the J call TRBJ2-1; 15 nucleotides agree with TRBD2. The V gene end was trimmed by 4 bases and the J gene end by 0 bases; junction bases not matched to a gene: 10. CDR1 is PRHDT and CDR2 is FYEKMQ in the germline V gene (reference sequence). The CDR3 totals 20 residues. CDR3 DNA, as far as it was read: TGTGCCAGCAGCTACGGACTAGCGGGAGGGTCCCCCTCCTCCTACAATGAG. It specifies CASSYGLAGGSPSSYNE. The entire CDR3 sequence reads CASSYGLAGGSPSSYNEQFF.

The table lists this clone with many counts. Read sequence stops 3 residues before the CDR3 end, and the germline J gene provides the missing end. The chain links TRBV10-3 to TRBJ2-5; 8 bases align to TRBD1. Losses at the gene ends were 6 bases for V and 5 bases for J; bases not matched to a gene: 8. The CDR3 runs 14 residues. In germline, CDR1 is ENHRY, CDR2 SYGVKD. The CDR3 sequence: CAIRETGADETQYF. CDR3 DNA, as far as it was read: TGTGCCATCAGGGAGACAGGGGCGGATGAGACC.

This clone was counted at least ten times. The CDR3 end is not reached by the read, which stops 3 residues before it; the germline J gene fills it in. The chain couples TRBV3-1 (or the pseudogene TRBV3-2) to TRBJ2-3; the match to TRBD1 covers 10 bases. This CDR3 is built from 18 residues. V shed 4 bases and J 4 bases; nucleotides not matched to a gene: 14. Germline V gene data show CDR1 as LGHDT and CDR2 as YNNKEL (reference sequence). This CDR3 reads CASSRISGQGFSPDTQYF. Partial CDR3 DNA: TGTGCCAGCAGCCGGATCTCGGGACAGGGGTTTTCGCCAGATACG.

This clone was counted at least ten times. The CDR3 goes on 3 residues after the read ends, and that part is filled in from the germline J gene. The chain is built from TRBV5-6 and TRBJ2-7, with 8 positions matching TRBD1. The ends lost 4 bases at V and 5 bases at J; junction bases unmatched: 5. This CDR3 has 13 residues. Per the germline V gene, CDR1 is SGHDT and CDR2 is YYEEEE. CDR3 DNA (partial): TGTGCCAGCAGCGCGGACAGGGTCCACGAG. Protein: CASSADRVHE. From start to end, the CDR3 is CASSADRVHEQYF.

There are many counts of this clone. The read terminates 3 residues before the CDR3 end, so the remaining end is supplied by the germline J gene. This sequence joins TRBV11-2 and TRBJ2-7, with D maybe TRBD1 (5 bases). The V end was cut by 8 bases, the J end by 4 bases, with 15 bases between. From germline, CDR1 is SGHAT and CDR2 FQNNGV. The CDR3 length is 13 residues. The part of the CDR3 DNA that was read is TGTGCCAGCTCACTGAACAGGTGGTACGAG. It codes for CASSLNRWYE. The full CDR3 sequence reads CASSLNRWYEQYF.

This clone appeared many times. The observed sequence ends 3 residues before the CDR3 terminus, with the missing tail filled in from the germline J gene. The gene calls are TRBV10-3 and TRBJ2-1, with D unclear. This CDR3 region has 14 residues. The V and J ends lost 1 base and 5 bases respectively, with 9 bases between them. CDR1 and CDR2 (germline): ENHRY, SYGVKD. CDR3: CAISELSQNNEQFF. CDR3 DNA (partial): TGTGCCATCAGTGAGTTGTCCCAAAACAATGAG.

The table lists this clone with many counts. One end of the junction fails to match germline, which may point to a read error. The read ends 3 residues shy of where the CDR3 ends; the end is completed using the germline J gene. The rearrangement uses TRBV11-2 and TRBJ2-4; 7 nucleotides line up with TRBD2. Germline CDR1 and CDR2: SGHAT and FQNNGV. This CDR3 spans 14 amino acids. The CDR3 protein is CASSFRLAQNIQYF. The CDR3 bases that were read are TGTGCCAGCAGCTTTAGACTAGCCCAAAACATT.

This clone was picked up many times. The read falls 3 residues short of the CDR3 end, and the missing part is taken from the germline J gene. The gene calls are TRBV28 and TRBJ2-7, with 11 bases aligning to TRBD2. The CDR3 spans 16 residues. V trimming: 4 bases; J trimming: 0 bases; junction bases outside the gene matches: 5. CDR1 and CDR2 (germline): MDHEN, SYDVKM. This chain's CDR3 is CASSSRGLAVSYEQYF. The DNA read from the CDR3 is TGTGCCAGCAGTTCAAGGGGACTAGCGGTCTCCTACGAG. Variable domain in full (rest from reference TRBV28 and TRBJ2-7): DVKVTQSSRYLVKRTGEKVFLECVQDMDHENMFWYRQDPGLGLRLIYFSYDVKMKEKGDIPEGYSVSREKKERFSLILESASTNQTSMYLCASSSRGLAVSYEQYFGPGTRLTVT.

This clone appeared many times. The CDR3 region is CAWSFTTLTGELFF. Incomplete CDR3 DNA: TGTGCCTGGAGTTTCACAACGCTCACCGGGGAG. V and J are TRBV30 and TRBJ2-2; D unclear. The CDR3 goes on 3 residues after the read ends, and that part is filled in from the germline J gene. Trimming took off 2 bases at V and 4 bases at J, with 11 bases between the two ends. Germline V lookup: CDR1 GTSNPN, CDR2 SVGIG (reference sequence). There are 14 residues in the CDR3.

This clone was observed many times. The observed sequence ends 3 residues before the CDR3 terminus, with the missing tail filled in from the germline J gene. The chain is built from TRBV5-1 and TRBJ2-7; 7 nucleotides line up with TRBD1. The length of the CDR3 is 15 residues. Germline trimming cut 2 bases from V and 2 bases from J; bases unmatched to any gene: 7. Germline V gene lookup returns CDR1 SGHRS and CDR2 YFSETQ. Here the CDR3 reads CASSFHSGQPYEQYF. CDR3 DNA, as far as it was read: TGCGCCAGCAGCTTCCATTCGGGACAGCCCTACGAG.

The sample holds many counts of this clone. The CDR3 end is not reached by the read, which stops 3 residues before it; the germline J gene fills it in. The genes are TRBV7-2 and TRBJ2-5; 7 bases align to TRBD2. CDR1 SGHTA and CDR2 FQGNSA come from the germline V gene. The ends lost 3 bases at V and 5 bases at J; junction bases unmatched: 9. This CDR3 is built from 15 residues. The sequenced CDR3 bases are TGTGCCAGCAGCTTTAGGCGTAGCGGGTCGGAGACC. It encodes CASSFRRSGSET. The entire CDR3 is CASSFRRSGSETQYF.

This clone was detected many times. The read stops 3 residues short of the end of the CDR3; the missing end is completed from the germline J gene. The V and J genes are TRBV20-1 and TRBJ2-5; 8 positions agree with TRBD1. The germline V gene has CDR1 DFQATT and CDR2 SNEGSKA (reference sequence). The V and J ends lost 5 bases and 4 bases, in that order; junction bases with no gene match: 15. CDR3 length equals 16 residues. The CDR3 here is CSASTTDRVWVETQYF. The CDR3 bases that were read are TGCAGTGCTTCAACGACGGACAGGGTATGGGTAGAGACC.

This clone has only a few counts. The CDR3 end falls 3 residues outside the read, so it is completed with the germline J gene. This chain links TRBV20-1 with TRBJ2-7, with a possible D match to TRBD1 (6 bases). Germline V CDR1 and CDR2: DFQATT, SNEGSKA (reference sequence). The CDR3 covers 13 residues. Trimming left V 6 bases short and J 4 bases short, with 16 bases between. CDR3 DNA, as far as it was read: TGCAGTGCAAAACAGGGCTTGGGGTACGAG. It yields the protein CSAKQGLGYE. The whole CDR3 sequence is CSAKQGLGYEQYF.

The table lists this clone with many counts. The read ends 3 residues before the CDR3 terminus; that terminus is restored from the germline J gene. This rearrangement joins TRBV18 to TRBJ2-1; 8 nucleotides align to TRBD2. The CDR3 runs to 16 residues. The V and J ends lost 3 bases and 3 bases, in that order; junction bases with no gene match: 7. Germline V gene data show CDR1 as KGHSH and CDR2 as LQKENI. This CDR3 reads CASSPPGLDYYNEQFF. Incomplete CDR3 DNA: TGTGCCAGCTCACCCCCGGGACTAGACTACTACAATGAG.

At least ten counts were recorded for this clone. The DNA ends 3 residues before the CDR3 does, and the rest of the CDR3 is filled in from the germline J gene. The chain carries TRBV7-8 and TRBJ2-7; D not resolved. Trimming took off 5 bases at V and 4 bases at J, with 18 bases between the two ends. The germline V gene has CDR1 SGHVS and CDR2 FQNEAQ. The CDR3 contains 15 residues. This chain's CDR3 is CASSAHRVLLYEQYF. CDR3 DNA (partial): TGTGCCAGCAGCGCCCACCGGGTCCTACTTTACGAG. Full variable domain (missing parts from reference TRBV7-8 and TRBJ2-7): GAGVSQSPRYKVAKRGQDVALRCDPISGHVSLFWYQQALGQGPEFLTYFQNEAQLDKSGLPSDRFFAERPEGSVSTLKIQRTQQEDSAVYLCASSAHRVLLYEQYFGPGTRLTVT.

This clone was counted ten times or more. The read ends 3 residues before the CDR3 terminus; that terminus is restored from the germline J gene. The gene calls are TRBV18 and TRBJ2-3; 10 bases align to TRBD2. The CDR3 loop spans 18 amino acids. The germline V gene has CDR1 KGHSH and CDR2 LQKENI. The J segment lost 2 bases and the V segment lost 1 base, leaving 9 bases of the junction unmatched. The DNA read from the CDR3 is TGTGCCAGCTCACCACTCCGGACTAGCGGTACCCTCACAGATACG. This encodes CASSPLRTSGTLTDT. The CDR3, in full, reads CASSPLRTSGTLTDTQYF.

This clone occurred many times. The CDR3 is cut off 3 residues early in the read; its end comes from the germline J gene. The chain joins TRBV18 to TRBJ2-7; TRBD2 matches 9 bases. In germline, CDR1 is KGHSH, CDR2 LQKENI. CDR3 length: 14 amino acids. The V segment lost 5 bases and the J segment 3 bases; nucleotides outside the gene matches: 5. Partial CDR3 DNA: TGTGCCAGCTCAGGAGCGGGAGGCGGCTACGAG. Its translation is CASSGAGGGYE. The whole CDR3 sequence is CASSGAGGGYEQYF. Full variable domain (remainder filled in from reference TRBV18 and TRBJ2-7): NAGVMQNPRHLVRRRGQEARLRCSPMKGHSHVYWYRQLPEEGLKFMVYLQKENIIDESGMPKERFSAEFPKEGPSILRIQQVVRGDSAAYFCASSGAGGGYEQYFGPGTRLTVT.

There are many counts of this clone. The CDR3 goes on 3 residues after the read ends, and that part is filled in from the germline J gene. This chain links TRBV5-1 with TRBJ2-2; 7 nucleotides line up with TRBD2. V lost 0 bases, J lost 4 bases, and 6 bases stayed unmatched. CDR3 length equals 16 residues. Germline CDR1 reads SGHRS; CDR2 reads YFSETQ. CDR3 bases read: TGCGCCAGCAGCTTGGTGGGCGGGAGTGTCACCGGGGAG. Amino acid sequence: CASSLVGGSVTGE. The CDR3 in its entirety is CASSLVGGSVTGELFF. The whole variable domain, remainder taken from reference TRBV5-1 and TRBJ2-2, is KAGVTQTPRYLIKTRGQQVTLSCSPISGHRSVSWYQQTPGQGLQFLFEYFSETQRNKGNFPGRFSGRQFSNSRSEMNVSTLELGDSALYLCASSLVGGSVTGELFFGEGSRLTVL.